Listed below are T cell receptor beta chains from one sample, sequenced in a study of T cell responses to AZD1222 COVID-19 vaccine. Repertoires were generated with immunoSEQ multiplex PCR, while TCRdb's copy carries only in-frame clones and drops some. The sample has some 94,000 clones; more than 90% are singletons. The sample was peripheral blood, taken on day 0 of AZD1222 vaccination. These receptors were collected from an adult in good health. The CDR3 runs from the conserved cysteine through the conserved F or W. The D gene is left open where the match is weak. Some rows mark clone size as missing; the rest say once, few, many or name a class of expanded clone.

v_call	cdr3_length	d_call	clone_size	j_call	cdr3_nt	cdr3_aa
TRBV19	16	TRBD1	NA	TRBJ1-5	TGTGCCAGTAAAGTTCAAACGACAGGGCGCAATCAGCCCCAGCATTTT	CASKVQTTGRNQPQHF
TRBV7-6	15	NA	NA	TRBJ2-2	TGTGCCAGCAGCCAGTCCAGTGTTGTGGCCGGGGAGCTGTTTTTT	CASSQSSVVAGELFF
TRBV6-5	11	NA	NA	TRBJ1-1	TGTGCCAGCAGTAAGGGCCCTGAAGCTTTCTTT	CASSKGPEAFF
TRBV10-3	13	TRBD1	NA	TRBJ1-5	TGTGCCATCAGTGACAGGGGGCATCAGCCCCAGCATTTT	CAISDRGHQPQHF
TRBV19	15	NA	NA	TRBJ1-5	TGTGCCAGTAGTCCGGGACATTGGGACAATCAGCCCCAGCATTTT	CASSPGHWDNQPQHF
TRBV6-5	14	NA	NA	TRBJ1-1	TGTGCCAGCCATCGTTCAGTAATGAACACTGAAGCTTTCTTT	CASHRSVMNTEAFF
TRBV30	13	NA	NA	TRBJ1-5	TGTGCCTGGAGTGTAAGGGGAGGTCAGCCCCAGCATTTT	CAWSVRGGQPQHF
TRBV29-1	12	NA	NA	TRBJ2-7	TGCAGCGTTGAAGAACAGGGCCACGAGCAGTACTTC	CSVEEQGHEQYF
TRBV2	11	NA	NA	TRBJ1-2	TGTGCCAGCAGTGGGAGATATGGCTACACCTTC	CASSGRYGYTF
TRBV5-1	16	TRBD1	NA	TRBJ1-4	TGCGCCAGCAGCTCCGGACAGGGCCCAACTAATGAAAAACTGTTTTTT	CASSSGQGPTNEKLFF
TRBV27	16	NA	NA	TRBJ1-5	TGTGCCAGCAGAAGAAGTAATTGGATTGGCAATCAGCCCCAGCATTTT	CASRRSNWIGNQPQHF
TRBV4-2	15	NA	NA	TRBJ1-4	TGTGCCAGCAGCCAAGATACCGGGGGCAACGAAAAACTGTTTTTT	CASSQDTGGNEKLFF
TRBV5-1	13	NA	NA	TRBJ2-2	TGCGCCAGCAGCCGGCGGGGAACCGGGGAGCTGTTTTTT	CASSRRGTGELFF
TRBV5-6	13	NA	few	TRBJ2-1	TGTGCCAGCAGCCCTCCAACAGGGAGTTATTGGTTCTTC	CASSPPTGSYWFF
TRBV6-5	11	NA	NA	TRBJ2-7	TGTGCCACTGACGTAGGCTACGAGCAGTACTTC	CATDVGYEQYF
TRBV27	13	NA	NA	TRBJ1-5	TGTGCCAGCAGTTTCGAGGGAAATCAGCCCCAGCATTTT	CASSFEGNQPQHF
TRBV3-1/TRBV3-2	15	TRBD2	NA	TRBJ2-2	TGTGCCAGCAGTTCGACTAGCGGAACCACCGGGGAGCTGTTTTTT	CASSSTSGTTGELFF
TRBV15	16	TRBD1	NA	TRBJ2-1	TGTGCCACCAGCAGAGGCCGGGACAGGGGTGGAAATGAGCAGTTCTTC	CATSRGRDRGGNEQFF
TRBV10-3	17	TRBD2	NA	TRBJ2-1	TGTGCCATCAGTGAGCCCCGACTAGCCAGCTCCTACAATGAGCAGTTCTTC	CAISEPRLASSYNEQFF
TRBV30	16	NA	NA	TRBJ2-2	TGTGCCTGGAGCCTCCATCTAGGGGTTAGCACCGGGGAGCTGTTTTTT	CAWSLHLGVSTGELFF
TRBV5-4	13	TRBD1	NA	TRBJ1-1	TGTGCCAGCAGCTTGCCAGGGGGCACTGAAGCTTTCTTT	CASSLPGGTEAFF
TRBV4-1	19	TRBD2	NA	TRBJ2-7	TGCGCCAGCAGCCAAGGTCCCGGTGGGCTAGCGGGAGTTACCTACGAGCAGTACTTC	CASSQGPGGLAGVTYEQYF
TRBV19	15	TRBD1	NA	TRBJ1-5	TGTGCCAGTAGTATAGTGGGACAGGGAGGACAGCCCCAGCATTTT	CASSIVGQGGQPQHF
TRBV27	15	TRBD2	once	TRBJ2-1	TGTGCCAGCAGTTCCCGGACTAGCGGTTACAATGAGCAGTTCTTC	CASSSRTSGYNEQFF
TRBV2	16	TRBD2	NA	TRBJ2-7	TGTGCCAGCAGTGACGGAACTAGCGGGAGGGGAAACGAGCAGTACTTC	CASSDGTSGRGNEQYF
TRBV28	12	NA	NA	TRBJ1-1	TGTGCCAGCAGAACAGGGATTCTTGAAGCTTTCTTT	CASRTGILEAFF
TRBV10-3	14	TRBD1	once	TRBJ1-1	TGTGCCATAGCCGGGACAGGGGGTTTCACTGAAGCTTTCTTT	CAIAGTGGFTEAFF
TRBV14	16	NA	NA	TRBJ1-1	TGTGCCAGCAGCCAAGAACGTCCGGTACAGAACACTGAAGCTTTCTTT	CASSQERPVQNTEAFF
TRBV2	17	TRBD1	NA	TRBJ1-1	TGTGCCAGCAGCGAAACAGGGGGCGGGTGGTTGAACACTGAAGCTTTCTTT	CASSETGGGWLNTEAFF
TRBV5-4	15	NA	NA	TRBJ2-7	TGTGCCAGCAGCTTGGTAGGGGGGAGTGGGTACGAGCAGTACTTC	CASSLVGGSGYEQYF
TRBV6-5	14	NA	NA	TRBJ1-2	TGTGCCAGCAGTACACAGGGAACGGGCTATGGCTACACCTTC	CASSTQGTGYGYTF
TRBV18	14	TRBD1	NA	TRBJ1-2	TGTGCCAGCTCCCCCGGACAGGGCTCCTATGGCTACACCTTC	CASSPGQGSYGYTF
TRBV6-5	15	TRBD1	NA	TRBJ1-4	TGTGCCAGCGGCACTCCGGGACAGGATAATGAAAAACTGTTTTTT	CASGTPGQDNEKLFF
TRBV7-2	13	NA	NA	TRBJ1-5	TGTGCCAGCAGCTTAGGGGGGGGTCAGCCCCAGCATTTT	CASSLGGGQPQHF
TRBV12-5	14	NA	NA	TRBJ1-1	TGTGCTAGTGGTTTAGCGGGCTGGAACACTGAAGCTTTCTTT	CASGLAGWNTEAFF